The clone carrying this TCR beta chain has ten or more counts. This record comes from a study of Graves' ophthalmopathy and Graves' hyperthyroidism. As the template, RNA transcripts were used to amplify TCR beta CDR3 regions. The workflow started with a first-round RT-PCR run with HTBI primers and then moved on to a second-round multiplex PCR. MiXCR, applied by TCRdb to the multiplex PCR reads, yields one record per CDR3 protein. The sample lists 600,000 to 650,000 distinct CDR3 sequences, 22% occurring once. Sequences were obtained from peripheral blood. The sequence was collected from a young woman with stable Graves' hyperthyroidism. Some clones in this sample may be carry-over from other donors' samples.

CDR3 in amino acids: CASSFSPAGGPDNYGYTF. The CDR3 DNA follows: TGTGCCAGCAGTTTTAGTCCGGCGGGGGGACCGGATAACTATGGCTACACCTTC. The chain couples TRBV12-3 or TRBV12-4 to TRBJ1-2; D perhaps matches TRBD1 (5 bases). The CDR3 runs 18 residues. Trimming took 3 bases from V and 1 from J, leaving 21 bases between them.